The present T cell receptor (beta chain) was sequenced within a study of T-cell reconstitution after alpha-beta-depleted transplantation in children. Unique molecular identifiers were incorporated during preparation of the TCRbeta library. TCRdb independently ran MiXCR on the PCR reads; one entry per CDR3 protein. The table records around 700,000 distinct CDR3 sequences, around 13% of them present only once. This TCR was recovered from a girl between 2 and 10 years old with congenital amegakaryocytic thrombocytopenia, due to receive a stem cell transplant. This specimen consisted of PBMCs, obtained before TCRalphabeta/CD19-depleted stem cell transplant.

CDR3 loop: CASSILASDTQYF. CDR3 sequence (DNA): TGTGCCAGCAGCATCCTAGCGTCGGATACGCAGTATTTT. The chain couples TRBV7-9 to TRBJ2-3, with D perhaps matching TRBD2 (6 bases). The germline gives CDR1 SEHNR, CDR2 FQNEAQ (reference sequence). Trimming pared 5 bases from V and 6 bases from J, leaving 12 bases between. This CDR3 contains 13 residues.